These 7 T cell receptor beta chains share one sample of origin, sequenced in a study of cytomegalovirus exposure and HLA in healthy donors. Amplification used 60 Vbeta primers and 13 Jbeta primers. Libraries were prepared by immunoSEQ multiplex PCR; TCRdb keeps only in-frame clonotypes and omits some of them. The sample holds around 140,000 clones, 75% to 85% seen once. Sequences were obtained from PBMCs. The receptors come from a middle-aged woman in good health and CMV-seronegative.

This chain joins TRBV4-1 and TRBJ1-2; D unclear. The germline gives CDR1 MGHRA, CDR2 YSYEKL. The V end lost 1 base, the J end lost 0 bases, and 12 bases lay between the germline ends. The CDR3 runs to 16 residues. The CDR3 protein is CASSQGIQLANYGYTF. The CDR3 region has the DNA TGCGCCAGCAGCCAAGGGATCCAGCTAGCTAACTATGGCTACACCTTC.

This sequence joins TRBV29-1 and TRBJ2-3, with D perhaps matching TRBD1 (6 bases). Trimming shortened V by 2 bases and J by 9 bases, and 12 bases separated the two germline ends. The CDR3 covers 12 residues. From germline, CDR1 is SQVTM and CDR2 ANQGSEA. The CDR3 is CSVELQGRTQYF. The CDR3 nucleotides are TGCAGCGTTGAATTACAGGGAAGAACGCAGTATTTT.

The rearrangement links TRBV25-1 to TRBJ2-2; 7 positions agree with TRBD2. Germline V lookup: CDR1 MGHDK, CDR2 SYGVNS. V shed 1 base, J shed 2 bases, and the junction held 7 bases outside the gene matches. The CDR3 covers 17 residues. The CDR3 region has the DNA TGTGCCAGCAGTGAATGGGTCGGCGGGGGAAACACCGGGGAGCTGTTTTTT. Its protein is CASSEWVGGGNTGELFF.

About this clone: The same CDR3 is also encoded by other DNA sequences in this sample. This chain joins TRBV7-3 and TRBJ2-5; 7 bases are a match to TRBD1. The CDR3 spans 14 residues. The germline V gene has CDR1 SGHTA and CDR2 FQGTGA. The V segment lost 5 bases and the J segment 3 bases; nucleotides outside the gene matches: 6. The CDR3: CASSRLGQKETQYF. The CDR3 bases are TGTGCCAGCAGCCGTCTGGGACAGAAAGAGACCCAGTACTTC.

This rearrangement joins TRBV19 to TRBJ1-6; 9 bases line up with TRBD1. Germline CDR1 and CDR2: LNHDA and SQIVND (reference sequence). J gave up 6 bases and V 3 bases, and 0 bases lay outside the gene matches. CDR3 length equals 14 residues. The CDR3 coding sequence is TGTGCCAGTAGTATGGACAGGGGTAATTCACCCCTCCACTTT. Protein product: CASSMDRGNSPLHF.

The genes are TRBV10-3 and TRBJ2-3, with TRBD1 identical over 7 bases. V was clipped by 6 bases and J by 2 bases; unmatched bases: 5. The CDR3 is 14 amino acids. Germline CDR1 is ENHRY and CDR2 is SYGVKD. CDR3 in DNA: TGTGCCATCAGGTTGGACAGGTACACAGATACGCAGTATTTT. The encoded protein is CAIRLDRYTDTQYF.

The DNA of the CDR3 is TGTGCCAGCAGCTTAGAGGGGGAGAGCTGGTACGAGCAGTACTTC. Encoded protein: CASSLEGESWYEQYF. This chain uses TRBV7-9 with TRBJ2-7, with a tentative D call TRBD1 (6 bases). The CDR3 has 15 residues. The germline V and J ends were trimmed by 1 base and 4 bases, with 14 bases remaining between them. The germline CDR1 and CDR2 sequences are SEHNR and FQNEAQ (reference sequence).